The 28 T cell receptor beta chains listed next were all sequenced from one sample in a study of blood T cell repertoires in COVID-19. The data were produced by immunoSEQ multiplex PCR, yet TCRdb's version contains in-frame clones alone and is incomplete. The sample yields fewer than 450,000 clones, around 90% seen once. The specimen sequenced was PBMCs or T cells enriched from blood (not recorded which). The receptors here all came from a woman in her late teens or twenties who had recovered from COVID-19.

The chain has TRBV4-3 and TRBJ1-1; D gene ambiguous. Trimming cost V 0 bases and J 0 bases, with 11 bases left between them. This CDR3 has 16 residues. Germline assignment: CDR1 LGHNA and CDR2 YSLEER. CDR3 nucleotides: TGCGCCAGCAGCCAAGAAGCCCGCGGAGTGAACACTGAAGCTTTCTTT. Translation gives CASSQEARGVNTEAFF.

The chain couples TRBV30 to TRBJ1-2; 7 bases map to TRBD1. The CDR3 runs 12 residues. Looked up from germline, CDR1 is GTSNPN and CDR2 is SVGIG (reference sequence). V trimming: 5 bases; J trimming: 7 bases; junction bases outside the gene matches: 7. Written as DNA, the CDR3 is TGTGCCTGGGGACAGGAGGTGGGTGGCTACACCTTC. Its protein product is CAWGQEVGGYTF.

This clone was picked up a small number of times. V gene TRBV5-4 combines with J gene TRBJ2-7, with 12 positions matching TRBD2. The CDR3 length is 16 residues. Germline V lookup: CDR1 SGHNT, CDR2 YYREEE (reference sequence). V dropped 4 bases and J dropped 2; count of bases not matched to a gene: 7. In DNA, the CDR3 is TGTGCCAGCAGCCTACCGACTAGCGGGGGAGCCTACGAGCAGTACTTC. Translating it yields CASSLPTSGGAYEQYF.

The chain is built from TRBV27 and TRBJ2-7; 8 positions agree with TRBD1. Looked up from germline, CDR1 is MNHEY and CDR2 is SMNVEV (reference sequence). This CDR3 spans 14 amino acids. V was pared by 10 bases and J by 0 bases, with 8 bases of the junction left unmatched. The DNA for the CDR3 is TGTGCCACTCTCGGGACAGGCCCCTCCTACGAGCAGTACTTC. Translating it yields CATLGTGPSYEQYF.

This clone has at least ten counts. The V and J genes are TRBV12-3 or TRBV12-4 and TRBJ1-1; D gene uncertain. Trimming left V 3 bases short and J 5 bases short, with 10 bases between. CDR3 length equals 13 residues. The CDR3 sequence is CASSFAGRTEAFF. The CDR3 region has the DNA TGTGCCAGCAGTTTCGCCGGGAGGACTGAAGCTTTCTTT.

The chain employs TRBV7-2 and TRBJ2-5; perhaps TRBD1 as D (7 bases). V was clipped by 5 bases and J by 4 bases, with 17 bases between them. The CDR3 totals 15 residues. The germline V gene has CDR1 SGHTA and CDR2 FQGNSA. The chain's CDR3 is CASSPSGGGRETQYF. CDR3 nucleotide sequence: TGTGCCAGCAGCCCATCAGGGGGAGGTCGAGAGACCCAGTACTTC.

The chain has TRBV2 and TRBJ1-1, with TRBD1 matching 9 bases. Per the germline V gene, CDR1 is SNHLY and CDR2 is FYNNEI. With 6 bases clipped from V and 7 bases from J, the junction kept 6 bases outside the gene matches. The CDR3 is 13 residues long. The CDR3 here is CASRTGGSGEAFF. As DNA, the CDR3 is TGTGCCAGCAGGACAGGGGGGAGTGGTGAAGCTTTCTTT. Full variable domain (outside the CDR3, taken from reference TRBV2 and TRBJ1-1): EPEVTQTPSHQVTQMGQEVILRCVPISNHLYFYWYRQILGQKVEFLVSFYNNEISEKSEIFDDQFSVERPDGSNFTLKIRSTKLEDSAMYFCASRTGGSGEAFFGQGTRLTVV.

Comment on this clone: In the same sample, other DNA sequences code for this CDR3. This chain connects TRBV18 to TRBJ1-2, with TRBD1 matching 8 bases. The trim removed 3 bases at V and 0 bases at J, leaving 3 bases unmatched. The V gene's germline CDR1 is KGHSH and CDR2 LQKENI. The CDR3 runs 15 residues. Here the CDR3 reads CASSPGTGPNYGYTF. CDR3 sequence (DNA): TGTGCCAGCTCACCTGGGACAGGCCCTAACTATGGCTACACCTTC.

The rearrangement links TRBV2 to TRBJ1-5, with 7 bases lining up with TRBD1. The CDR3 runs to 16 residues. Germline-derived CDR1 and CDR2 are SNHLY and FYNNEI. V was pared by 6 bases and J by 1 base, with 9 bases of the junction left unmatched. CDR3 nucleotides: TGTGCCAGCAGAGAGAACAGGGGATTGAGCAATCAGCCCCAGCATTTT. Translation gives CASRENRGLSNQPQHF.

J is TRBJ1-1 and V is TRBV5-1; D is undetermined. Trimming shortened V by 7 bases and J by 1 base, and 8 bases separated the two germline ends. The germline V gene encodes CDR1 SGHRS and CDR2 YFSETQ. The CDR3 loop spans 12 amino acids. DNA for the CDR3: TGCGCCAGCGGCAGGTCGAACACTGAAGCTTTCTTT. Its protein product is CASGRSNTEAFF.

V gene TRBV29-1 combines with J gene TRBJ1-1, with TRBD1 identical over 8 bases. Germline loops: CDR1 SQVTM, CDR2 ANQGSEA. After removal of 0 bases from V and 4 bases from J, the junction contained 10 bases not matched to a gene. The CDR3 sequence is 16 residues long. The CDR3 spells CSVEDHVRGRGTEAFF. CDR3 nucleotide sequence: TGCAGCGTTGAAGATCACGTCAGGGGGCGCGGCACTGAAGCTTTCTTT.

This sequence joins TRBV7-2 and TRBJ2-2, with a possible D match to TRBD1 (7 bases). The CDR3 sequence is 17 residues long. Germline CDR1 and CDR2: SGHTA and FQGNSA. The V gene lost 2 bases and the J gene lost 2 bases, with 15 bases spanning the gap. The CDR3: CASSLFPGGFNTGELFF. The CDR3 bases are TGTGCCAGCAGCTTATTTCCAGGGGGGTTCAACACCGGGGAGCTGTTTTTT.

The chain couples TRBV19 to TRBJ1-2; TRBD1 aligns across 7 bases. The germline CDR1 and CDR2 sequences are LNHDA and SQIVND (reference sequence). The CDR3 extends over 14 amino acids. Trimming removed 3 bases from V and 4 bases from J; junction bases left unmatched: 5. The CDR3 DNA follows: TGTGCCAGTAGTATCCGACAGGGCCCCTATGGCTACACCTTC. Amino acids: CASSIRQGPYGYTF. Supplemented by reference TRBV19 and TRBJ1-2, the full variable domain reads DGGITQSPKYLFRKEGQNVTLSCEQNLNHDAMYWYRQDPGQGLRLIYYSQIVNDFQKGDIAEGYSVSREKKESFPLTVTSAQKNPTAFYLCASSIRQGPYGYTFGSGTRLTVV.

The chain carries TRBV6-9 and TRBJ2-3; 12 positions match TRBD2. This CDR3 comprises 15 residues. In germline, CDR1 is MNHGY, CDR2 SVAAGI. V gave up 6 bases and J gave up 2 bases; unmatched junction bases: 3. This chain's CDR3 is CASRRLAGVTDTQYF. The CDR3 region has the DNA TGTGCCAGCAGACGACTAGCGGGGGTCACAGATACGCAGTATTTT.

The CDR3 coding sequence is TGTGCCAGCAGCCAACGGAATCTGCGGAGCAATCAGCCCCAGCATTTT. Translating it yields CASSQRNLRSNQPQHF. This sequence joins TRBV4-2 and TRBJ1-5; D remains unclear. Germline assignment: CDR1 LGHNA and CDR2 YNFKEQ. V was shortened by 2 bases and J by 1 base, with 12 bases between the two germline ends. The CDR3 loop spans 16 amino acids.

The chain recombines TRBV7-9 with TRBJ2-7; possibly TRBD1 for D (6 bases). V was pared by 6 bases and J by 2 bases, with 14 bases between. The germline V gene has CDR1 SEHNR and CDR2 FQNEAQ (reference sequence). There are 14 residues in the CDR3. CDR3 in DNA: TGTGCCAGCAGAAGGCTGGACAGTCCCTACGAGCAGTACTTC. Translated, it gives CASRRLDSPYEQYF.

The rearrangement links TRBV7-2 to TRBJ2-7; maybe TRBD1 (5 bases). Germline V gene sequence: CDR1 SGHTA, CDR2 FQGNSA. The CDR3 covers 12 residues. V gave up 3 bases and J gave up 6 bases, with 9 bases separating them. In DNA form, the CDR3 reads TGTGCCAGCAGCTTCAGGGTCTCCGAGCAGTACTTC. This codes for CASSFRVSEQYF.

The rearrangement joins TRBV20-1 to TRBJ2-5; D might be TRBD1 (5 bases). The germline V and J ends were trimmed by 3 bases and 0 bases, with 11 bases remaining between them. The CDR3 contains 14 residues. CDR1 and CDR2 from the germline V gene are DFQATT and SNEGSKA (reference sequence). The CDR3 DNA is TGCAGTGCTAGTGCCAGGGCCTACCAAGAGACCCAGTACTTC. It yields the protein CSASARAYQETQYF.

J is TRBJ1-1 and V is TRBV7-9, with D perhaps matching TRBD1 (5 bases). CDR3 length: 15 amino acids. Germline-derived CDR1 and CDR2 are SEHNR and FQNEAQ (reference sequence). V dropped 3 bases and J dropped 2 bases, with 13 bases sitting between them. CDR3: CASSFRQTFNTEAFF. The CDR3 DNA is TGTGCCAGCAGCTTCAGACAGACGTTTAACACTGAAGCTTTCTTT.

CDR3 sequence: CASSVADRGYEQYF. In DNA form, the CDR3 reads TGTGCCAGCAGCGTAGCTGACAGGGGCTACGAGCAGTACTTC. V gene TRBV9 combines with J gene TRBJ2-7, with 8 bases matching TRBD1. Looked up from germline, CDR1 is SGDLS and CDR2 is YYNGEE. The CDR3 is 14 residues long. With 0 bases clipped from V and 3 bases from J, the junction kept 2 bases outside the gene matches.

The V and J genes are TRBV10-3 and TRBJ2-7; 9 nucleotides line up with TRBD2. Germline V gene lookup returns CDR1 ENHRY and CDR2 SYGVKD. The V gene end was trimmed by 6 bases and the J gene end by 11 bases; junction bases not matched to a gene: 14. The CDR3 loop spans 14 amino acids. CDR3 sequence (DNA): TGTGCCATCAGCGATAAAGTTAGCGGGGGATGGGAGTACTTC. Translating gives CAISDKVSGGWEYF.

This clone was seen a single time. CDR3 residues: CASSPGQTPVLYGYTF. The CDR3 DNA follows: TGTGCCAGCAGTCCGGGACAGACCCCCGTTCTCTATGGCTACACCTTC. The chain is built from TRBV28 and TRBJ1-2; 7 bases fit TRBD1. The CDR3 length is 16 residues. The germline V gene has CDR1 MDHEN and CDR2 SYDVKM. The V gene end was trimmed by 5 bases and the J gene end by 4 bases; junction bases not matched to a gene: 13.

This rearrangement joins TRBV6-4 to TRBJ1-4; no firm D call. CDR3 length: 16 residues. V dropped 3 bases and J dropped 5 bases, with 16 bases sitting between them. The germline gives CDR1 MRHNA, CDR2 SNTAGT. CDR3 sequence (DNA): TGTGCCAGCAGTGAATGGCCATTCCCGCCCAATGAAAAACTGTTTTTT. As protein: CASSEWPFPPNEKLFF.

The rearrangement links TRBV10-1 to TRBJ2-2, with D possibly matching TRBD1 (5 bases). Trimming removed 2 bases from V and 15 bases from J, with 19 bases in between. Germline CDR1 WNHNN, CDR2 SYGVQD (reference sequence). The CDR3 loop spans 14 amino acids. The CDR3 is CASSEAQVMAPMFF. In DNA form, the CDR3 reads TGCGCCAGCAGTGAGGCACAGGTTATGGCACCGATGTTTTTT.

The rearrangement joins TRBV9 to TRBJ2-7, with 10 bases fitting TRBD1. Germline V gene data show CDR1 as SGDLS and CDR2 as YYNGEE. The CDR3 has 15 amino acids. The V gene end was trimmed by 2 bases and the J gene end by 1 base; junction bases not matched to a gene: 3. The CDR3 nucleotides read TGTGCCAGCAGCGTCGGACAGGGGGTGTCCTACGAGCAGTACTTC. Its translation: CASSVGQGVSYEQYF.

The chain links TRBV7-2 to TRBJ1-6, with a possible D match to TRBD1 (5 bases). Germline assignment: CDR1 SGHTA and CDR2 FQGNSA. CDR3 length: 17 residues. V lost 4 bases and J lost 10, with 23 bases in between. The CDR3: CASSSSGPGEGRSPLHF. The CDR3 DNA is TGTGCCAGCAGCTCCTCAGGGCCGGGAGAGGGAAGGTCACCCCTCCACTTT. Full variable domain (remainder filled in from reference TRBV7-2 and TRBJ1-6): GAGVSQSPSNKVTEKGKDVELRCDPISGHTALYWYRQSLGQGLEFLIYFQGNSAPDKSGLPSDRFSAERTGGSVSTLTIQRTQQEDSAVYLCASSSSGPGEGRSPLHFGNGTRLTVT.

The gene calls are TRBV10-3 and TRBJ2-7, with TRBD1 matching over 9 bases. The junction had 6 bases not matched to a gene; V was cut back by 0 bases and J by 3 bases. Germline CDR1 and CDR2: ENHRY and SYGVKD. This CDR3 spans 16 amino acids. CDR3 protein: CAISESWTGVIYEQYF. Written as DNA, the CDR3 is TGTGCCATCAGTGAGTCTTGGACAGGGGTAATCTACGAGCAGTACTTC.

The chain carries TRBV30 and TRBJ1-1; TRBD1 matches at 9 bases. In germline, CDR1 is GTSNPN, CDR2 SVGIG (reference sequence). V lost 0 bases, J lost 1 base, and 3 bases stayed unmatched. CDR3 length: 15 amino acids. As DNA, the CDR3 is TGTGCCTGGAGTGTATCGGGACAGGGGAACACTGAAGCTTTCTTT. Residues: CAWSVSGQGNTEAFF.